This T cell receptor beta chain was captured by sequencing in a study of neurological immune-mediated disorders. Germline lookup yields CDR1 SGHTA and CDR2 FQGNSA. V lost 1 base to trimming and J lost 6 bases, with 13 bases between them. This CDR3 is built from 14 residues. This clonotype has ten or more counts. As for the cDNA, it was generated by 5'RACE with 10-nucleotide random UMIs. Using its own MiXCR run on the 5' RACE reads, TCRdb lists one record per CDR3 protein. The table lists approximately 90,000 distinct CDR3 sequences, 3% to 4% of them singletons. The chain combines TRBV7-2 with TRBJ2-7, with D possibly TRBD2 on 5 matching bases. This receptor was taken from a woman aged 18-29 years with multiple sclerosis. The sequenced material came from PBMCs. In nucleotides, the CDR3 is TGTGCCAGCAGCTTAGATAGAGGCCGGGGCGAGCAGTACTTC. Translated, it gives CASSLDRGRGEQYF.